This T cell receptor (beta chain) is from a study of response to subunit inactivated influenza vaccine. Study-wide results and limits: Few new T cells, the authors suggested, are recruited by each seasonal influenza vaccination.

Germline V CDR1 and CDR2: LGHDT, YNNKEL (reference sequence). The CDR3 contains 14 residues. Trimming shortened V by 2 bases and J by 6 bases, and 10 bases separated the two germline ends. MiXCR was run by TCRdb on the RT-PCR reads, yielding one entry per CDR3 protein. The table records 500,000 or so distinct CDR3 sequences, 16% of them present only once. This clonotype was seen a few times. The antigen is not known. The specimen was CD4+ T cells sorted from PBMCs, collected around 25 months after vaccination. V usage is TRBV3-1 and J usage is TRBJ2-2; a possible D gene is TRBD1 (5 bases). The clonotype originates from a man between 45 and 75 years old who received an inactivated influenza vaccine. CDR3 protein: CASSQPPRAGELFF. The DNA of the CDR3 is TGTGCCAGCAGCCAACCCCCCAGGGCCGGGGAGCTGTTTTTT.